The present T cell receptor (beta chain) was sequenced within a study of identical twins' blood T cells. The study's findings and limits: Twin similarity might stem from environmental factors, not only genetics.

This clonotype came up a few times. The antigen remains undetermined. Trimming left V 2 bases short and J 10 bases short, with 11 bases between. The CDR3 extends over 12 amino acids. CDR1 is MNHEY, CDR2 SVGEGT, per germline. TCRdb recomputed calls from the 5' RACE reads with MiXCR, one row per CDR3 protein. The sample has 350,000 to 450,000 distinct CDR3 sequences, roughly 30% seen once. The chain combines TRBV6-2 or TRBV6-3 with TRBJ1-1; no clear D gene. Input material: PBMCs. The source is a woman aged 18-49 years in good health. This CDR3 reads CASSYARTVAFF. The CDR3 region has the DNA TGTGCCAGCAGTTACGCGAGGACGGTAGCTTTCTTT.